This TCR beta chain was identified in a study of Ad26.COV2.S vaccination and SARS-CoV-2 variants. Treatment noted: 15 to 20 received Ad26.COV2.S at low or high dose, single or two shots; roughly five received placebo; per-sample allocation not given. Sampling took place 63 days after the first vaccine or placebo injection. The germline gives CDR1 SGHKS, CDR2 YYEKEE (reference sequence). With 4 bases removed from V and 14 bases from J, the gap between germline ends came to 10 bases. This CDR3 contains 10 residues. Method: immunoSEQ multiplex PCR; TCRdb's copy keeps in-frame clones and lacks some. Of about 400,000 clones listed, 70% to 90% are singletons.

The source was peripheral blood, collected in a trial of Ad26.COV2.S vaccine versus placebo. J is TRBJ1-3 and V is TRBV5-5, with D uncertain. The clonotype comes from a person aged 18 to 65 who received the Ad26.COV2.S COVID-19 vaccine or a placebo. The CDR3 DNA sequence: TGTGCCAGCAGCCCCCTGGTCCTATATTTT. Translating it yields CASSPLVLYF.